The next 25 T cell receptor beta chains were all read from a single sample in a study of blood T cell repertoires in COVID-19. Generated by immunoSEQ multiplex PCR, the TCRdb table keeps only in-frame clones and is missing some. This table has around 6,000 clones, 74% appearing once. The sample was peripheral blood. The receptors here all came from a man aged 55 to 69 with acute or convalescent COVID-19.

The chain couples TRBV19 to TRBJ2-7; 8 nucleotides agree with TRBD2. The CDR3 is 14 residues long. Trimming took 4 bases from V and 5 from J; bases not matched to a gene: 7. The germline CDR1 and CDR2 sequences are LNHDA and SQIVND (reference sequence). CDR3 amino acids: CASSTRGGSDEQYF. The CDR3 DNA reads as TGTGCCAGTAGTACTCGGGGGGGCTCTGACGAGCAGTACTTC.

CDR3 loop: CASRARSGYEQYF. CDR3 in DNA: TGTGCCAGCAGGGCCAGGTCGGGGTACGAGCAGTACTTC. The chain couples TRBV6-5 to TRBJ2-7, with D possibly being TRBD2 (5 bases). The CDR3 spans 13 residues. Germline loops: CDR1 MNHEY, CDR2 SVGAGI. V lost 6 bases to trimming and J lost 4 bases, with 13 bases between them.

In nucleotides, the CDR3 is TGTGCCAGCAGCTTAGCTCGCGGGAGCGAGCAGTTCTTC. Translation gives CASSLARGSEQFF. The chain joins TRBV7-6 to TRBJ2-1; 7 nucleotides match TRBD2. The length of the CDR3 is 13 residues. CDR1 is SGHVS, CDR2 FNYEAQ, per germline. V was pared by 0 bases and J by 10 bases, with 3 bases of the junction left unmatched. The full variable domain, in which reference TRBV7-6 and TRBJ2-1 provide the parts outside the CDR3, is GAGVSQSPRYKVTKRGQDVALRCDPISGHVSLYWYRQALGQGPEFLTYFNYEAQQDKSGLPNDRFSAERPEGSISTLTIQRTEQRDSAMYRCASSLARGSEQFFGPGTRLTVL.

The chain links TRBV3-1 (or the pseudogene TRBV3-2) to TRBJ2-1, with D unresolved. Germline-derived CDR1 and CDR2 are LGHDT and YNNKEL (reference sequence). Trimming removed 0 bases at V and 10 bases at J, with 10 bases between. The CDR3 is made up of 13 amino acids. Here the CDR3 reads CASSQDRSGEQFF. The CDR3 region has the DNA TGTGCCAGCAGCCAAGATAGGAGTGGAGAGCAGTTCTTC.

The rearrangement links TRBV19 to TRBJ2-5, with TRBD2 matching over 10 bases. Germline loops: CDR1 LNHDA, CDR2 SQIVND (reference sequence). Unmatched junction bases numbered 10, after V lost 3 bases and J lost 6 bases. The length of the CDR3 is 16 residues. The CDR3 region is CASSIDASGRTQTQYF. The CDR3 coding sequence is TGTGCCAGTAGTATTGACGCTAGCGGGAGAACGCAGACCCAGTACTTC. Full variable domain (missing parts from reference TRBV19 and TRBJ2-5): DGGITQSPKYLFRKEGQNVTLSCEQNLNHDAMYWYRQDPGQGLRLIYYSQIVNDFQKGDIAEGYSVSREKKESFPLTVTSAQKNPTAFYLCASSIDASGRTQTQYFGPGTRLLVL.

The chain couples TRBV30 to TRBJ2-4; no firm D call. Looked up from germline, CDR1 is GTSNPN and CDR2 is SVGIG (reference sequence). The CDR3 is 12 residues long. Trimming shortened V by 5 bases and J by 0 bases, and 5 bases separated the two germline ends. CDR3 sequence: CAWAEAKNIQYF. The CDR3 region has the DNA TGTGCCTGGGCAGAAGCCAAAAACATTCAGTACTTC.

V gene TRBV10-3 combines with J gene TRBJ2-2, with a tentative D call TRBD1 (6 bases). This CDR3 spans 18 amino acids. Germline loops: CDR1 ENHRY, CDR2 SYGVKD. V was pared by 0 bases and J by 1 base, with 15 bases between. CDR3 coding DNA: TGTGCCATCAGTGAGTCCCTAGGGAGCAGGGGGAACACCGGGGAGCTGTTTTTT. Amino acids: CAISESLGSRGNTGELFF.

With regard to this clone: One end of the junction does not line up with germline, which may come from a read error. The rearrangement links TRBV7-2 to TRBJ2-3, with D perhaps matching TRBD1 (6 bases). Germline V gene data show CDR1 as SGHTA and CDR2 as FQGNSA. The CDR3 length is 15 residues. CDR3 in amino acids: CASSIAGQRADTQYF. The CDR3 bases are TGTGCCAGCAGCATAGCCGGACAGCGAGCAGATACGCAGTATTTT.

Details on this clone: Within the sample, other DNA sequences also encode this same CDR3. This CDR3 is CASRGQGAGQPQHF. In DNA, the CDR3 is TGTGCCAGTAGGGGACAGGGGGCAGGGCAGCCCCAGCATTTT. The V and J genes are TRBV19 and TRBJ1-5; 12 bases fit TRBD1. V dropped 6 bases and J dropped 7; count of bases not matched to a gene: 4. There are 14 residues in the CDR3. Germline CDR1 and CDR2: LNHDA and SQIVND (reference sequence).

The chain joins TRBV3-1 (or the pseudogene TRBV3-2) to TRBJ2-1, with TRBD1 matching 8 bases. The V segment lost 5 bases and the J segment 9 bases; nucleotides outside the gene matches: 12. The CDR3 has 15 residues. Germline values: CDR1 LGHDT, CDR2 YNNKEL (reference sequence). The CDR3 protein is CASSNAGGGWGEQFF. In DNA, the CDR3 is TGTGCCAGCAGCAATGCAGGGGGCGGATGGGGTGAGCAGTTCTTC.

This clone was counted a few times. The rearrangement uses TRBV20-1 and TRBJ1-2; no firm D call. Germline V gives CDR1 DFQATT, CDR2 SNEGSKA (reference sequence). Between the trimmed V and J ends, which lost 7 bases and 4 bases, there was a span of 7 bases. CDR3 length: 10 residues. CDR3 sequence (DNA): TGCAGTGTTTACAGCTATGGCTACACCTTC. Its protein is CSVYSYGYTF.

This clone appeared a few times. The chain uses TRBV5-6 and TRBJ1-2; the D gene is possibly TRBD1 (5 bases). CDR3 length: 15 amino acids. Germline CDR1 reads SGHDT; CDR2 reads YYEEEE. V lost 4 bases, J lost 6 bases, and 19 bases lay in between. The CDR3 is CASSTPGTREDGYTF. The CDR3 DNA sequence: TGTGCCAGCAGCACCCCAGGGACTCGAGAGGATGGCTACACCTTC.

In its sample, this clone was seen a few times. The chain recombines TRBV25-1 with TRBJ1-2; the D gene is possibly TRBD1 (5 bases). The CDR3 covers 13 residues. The V gene lost 3 bases and the J gene lost 5 bases, with 10 bases spanning the gap. Germline V CDR1 and CDR2: MGHDK, SYGVNS. CDR3 region: CASSDPTAYGYTF. CDR3 DNA sequence: TGTGCCAGCAGTGATCCGACAGCATATGGCTACACCTTC.

CDR3 bases: TGTGCCAGCTCCACAGGGTCTGGAAACACCATATATTTT. Translating it yields CASSTGSGNTIYF. The chain joins TRBV18 to TRBJ1-3; the D gene is possibly TRBD1 (6 bases). The CDR3 runs 13 residues. The V end lost 6 bases, the J end lost 1 base, and 7 bases lay between the germline ends. Germline V gives CDR1 KGHSH, CDR2 LQKENI.

The V call is TRBV9, the J call TRBJ2-7; 8 nucleotides line up with TRBD1. V shed 4 bases and J 3 bases; nucleotides not matched to a gene: 6. This CDR3 has 14 residues. CDR1 is SGDLS and CDR2 is YYNGEE in the germline V gene. The CDR3 coding sequence is TGTGCCAGCAGCCCACAGGGACAGGTCTACGAGCAGTACTTC. This codes for CASSPQGQVYEQYF.

The table lists this clone with a count of one. The germline gene is not matched at one end of the junction; a read error may be the cause. The chain is built from TRBV7-7 and TRBJ1-1; D not resolved. This CDR3 is 13 amino acids long. Germline assignment: CDR1 SSHAT and CDR2 FNYEAQ (reference sequence). The CDR3 sequence is CASSFNGDTEAFF. The CDR3 DNA reads TGTGCTAGCAGCTTTAACGGGGACACTGAAGCTTTCTTT.

The CDR3 loop is CASSPSPDSPLHF. CDR3 coding DNA: TGTGCCAGCAGCCCAAGTCCGGATTCACCCCTCCACTTT. The J gene is TRBJ1-6, the V gene TRBV5-5; no firm D call. V was trimmed by 4 bases and J by 8 bases, leaving 10 bases between them. In germline, CDR1 is SGHKS, CDR2 YYEKEE (reference sequence). The CDR3 runs to 13 residues.

V and J are TRBV9 and TRBJ1-4; TRBD1 might be the D (6 bases). The CDR3 extends over 14 amino acids. Germline CDR1 reads SGDLS; CDR2 reads YYNGEE. Trimming shortened V by 2 bases and J by 5 bases, and 10 bases separated the two germline ends. The chain's CDR3 is CASSVGGPNEKLFF. The CDR3 DNA reads TGTGCCAGCAGCGTGGGGGGGCCGAATGAAAAACTGTTTTTT.

The chain employs TRBV9 and TRBJ1-1; D might be TRBD1 (6 bases). V dropped 0 bases and J dropped 0 bases, with 9 bases sitting between them. CDR1 and CDR2 (germline): SGDLS, YYNGEE. This CDR3 has 15 amino acids. CDR3 nucleotides: TGTGCCAGCAGCGTAGGAGGGGGACTGAACACTGAAGCTTTCTTT. It encodes CASSVGGGLNTEAFF.

The V gene is TRBV9, the J gene TRBJ1-2; TRBD1 matches 9 bases. Trimming at V came to 1 base and at J to 7 bases, leaving 5 bases not matched to a gene. This CDR3 has 14 amino acids. The germline CDR1 and CDR2 sequences are SGDLS and YYNGEE. DNA of the CDR3: TGTGCCAGCAGCGTACCAACAGGGGGCTTTGGCTACACCTTC. Protein: CASSVPTGGFGYTF.

The rearrangement joins TRBV6-6 to TRBJ2-5, with 8 bases aligning to TRBD1. Germline loops: CDR1 MNHNY, CDR2 SVGAGI (reference sequence). The CDR3 has 13 amino acids. With 6 bases clipped from V and 2 bases from J, the junction kept 2 bases outside the gene matches. For the CDR3, the DNA is TGTGCCAGCAGCCGGACAGGGCAAGAGACCCAGTACTTC. Translation: CASSRTGQETQYF.

This clone was observed a few times. This chain uses TRBV4-3 with TRBJ1-1; possible D gene TRBD1, 5 bases. The CDR3 runs 15 residues. Trimming removed 0 bases at V and 6 bases at J, with 14 bases between. Germline CDR1 and CDR2: LGHNA and YSLEER. DNA for the CDR3: TGCGCCAGCAGCCAAGATTCTCAGGGATTTTCTGAAGCTTTCTTT. As protein: CASSQDSQGFSEAFF.

V is TRBV9 and J is TRBJ2-3; possible D gene TRBD1, 6 bases. The ends were cut back, 3 bases at V and 5 bases at J, with 7 bases in the middle. Germline CDR1 SGDLS, CDR2 YYNGEE. The CDR3 has 12 amino acids. CDR3 amino acids: CASSGRGDTQYF. The DNA of the CDR3 is TGTGCCAGCAGCGGCAGGGGAGATACGCAGTATTTT.

This clone was counted once. The genes are TRBV5-6 and TRBJ1-4; D is ambiguous. CDR1 is SGHDT and CDR2 is YYEEEE in the germline V gene. The CDR3 consists of 13 residues. Between the trimmed V and J ends, which lost 0 bases and 6 bases, there was a span of 6 bases. The DNA for the CDR3 is TGTGCCAGCAGCTTGGTTCGTGATGAAAAACTGTTTTTT. Amino acids: CASSLVRDEKLFF.

By share, this clone counts as medium-sized. The chain carries TRBV27 and TRBJ1-5, with a possible D match to TRBD1 (6 bases). The germline V gene encodes CDR1 MNHEY and CDR2 SMNVEV (reference sequence). This CDR3 is built from 13 residues. Trimming removed 4 bases from V and 10 bases from J, with 14 bases in between. CDR3 sequence: CASSSTYRAPQHF. The DNA for the CDR3 is TGTGCCAGCAGTTCGACATACAGGGCTCCCCAGCATTTT.